These 8 T cell receptor beta chains were sequenced from one sample in a study of Ad26.COV2.S vaccination and SARS-CoV-2 variants. Libraries were prepared by immunoSEQ multiplex PCR; TCRdb keeps only in-frame clonotypes and omits some of them. This table holds approximately 360,000 clones, around 82% found once. Regarding treatment: some 20 received Ad26.COV2.S at low or high dose, single or two shots; about 5 received placebo; per-sample allocation not given. The study sampled participants on day 63 after the first vaccine or placebo injection. Specimen: peripheral blood, collected in a trial of Ad26.COV2.S vaccine versus placebo. The receptors stem from a person between 18 and 65 years old who received the Ad26.COV2.S COVID-19 vaccine or a placebo.

The rearrangement links TRBV3-1 (or the pseudogene TRBV3-2) to TRBJ2-3; D call uncertain. Germline V gene lookup returns CDR1 LGHDT and CDR2 YNNKEL (reference sequence). Trimming stripped 4 bases from V and 2 bases from J, with 10 bases between. The CDR3 spans 14 residues. The CDR3 DNA is TGTGCCAGCAGCCCTGGGCCATTCACAGATACGCAGTATTTT. This gives the protein CASSPGPFTDTQYF.

This chain connects TRBV5-1 to TRBJ2-2, with 15 positions matching TRBD2. Germline CDR1 and CDR2: SGHRS and YFSETQ. The J segment lost 4 bases and the V segment lost 6 bases, leaving 13 bases of the junction unmatched. There are 19 residues in the CDR3. The CDR3 DNA reads TGCGCCAGCACCGAGTGGGGACTAGCGGGAGGCATGGGCACCGGGGAGCTGTTTTTT. Its protein is CASTEWGLAGGMGTGELFF.

The chain carries TRBV6-5 and TRBJ1-1, with D hard to call. CDR3 length: 15 amino acids. Trimming left V 3 bases short and J 4 bases short, with 15 bases between. Germline V gives CDR1 MNHEY, CDR2 SVGAGI. The CDR3 DNA follows: TGTGCCAGCAGTTATCTGCGCTCCCTGGGCACTGAAGCTTTCTTT. As protein: CASSYLRSLGTEAFF.

CDR3 region: CASRPGRFRDTQYF. The CDR3 DNA reads as TGTGCCAGTAGACCAGGACGGTTTCGGGATACGCAGTATTTT. This chain connects TRBV19 to TRBJ2-3; D remains ambiguous. The CDR3 has 14 amino acids. V gave up 6 bases and J gave up 6 bases, with 16 bases separating them. Germline values: CDR1 LNHDA, CDR2 SQIVND (reference sequence). The variable domain in full, completed from reference TRBV19 and TRBJ2-3, reads DGGITQSPKYLFRKEGQNVTLSCEQNLNHDAMYWYRQDPGQGLRLIYYSQIVNDFQKGDIAEGYSVSREKKESFPLTVTSAQKNPTAFYLCASRPGRFRDTQYFGPGTRLTVL.

This clone was recorded only once. This CDR3 is also generated by other DNA sequences in the sample. The chain carries TRBV5-1 and TRBJ2-1; D gene unclear. V was cut by 5 bases and J by 2 bases, with 8 bases left in between. This CDR3 comprises 13 residues. Germline V CDR1 and CDR2: SGHRS, YFSETQ. CDR3 coding DNA: TGCGCCAGCAGTTTAGAAACCTACAATGAGCAGTTCTTC. This gives the protein CASSLETYNEQFF.

The chain has TRBV6-4 and TRBJ2-3; 11 bases agree with TRBD2. The CDR3 runs 18 residues. CDR1 and CDR2 (germline): MRHNA, SNTAGT. The ends lost 5 bases at V and 2 bases at J; junction bases unmatched: 12. The CDR3 here is CASSHQFISGGATDTQYF. The CDR3 DNA reads TGTGCCAGCAGTCACCAGTTCATTAGCGGGGGGGCCACAGATACGCAGTATTTT.

The chain joins TRBV6-6 to TRBJ2-1; tentative D call: TRBD2 (6 bases). This CDR3 has 14 residues. V shed 2 bases and J shed 6 bases, with 11 bases lying between them. Germline-derived CDR1 and CDR2 are MNHNY and SVGAGI (reference sequence). The CDR3 nucleotides are TGTGCCAGCAGTTACGTCGGGGGTAGCAATGAGCAGTTCTTC. Translating gives CASSYVGGSNEQFF.

V and J are TRBV4-2 and TRBJ1-5; D possibly corresponds to TRBD1 (5 bases). CDR1 is LGHNA and CDR2 is YNFKEQ in the germline V gene. Trimming left V 0 bases short and J 7 bases short, with 13 bases between. There are 15 residues in the CDR3. The CDR3 here is CASSQDINEGQPQHF. The CDR3 coding sequence is TGTGCCAGCAGCCAAGATATAAACGAGGGGCAGCCCCAGCATTTT.